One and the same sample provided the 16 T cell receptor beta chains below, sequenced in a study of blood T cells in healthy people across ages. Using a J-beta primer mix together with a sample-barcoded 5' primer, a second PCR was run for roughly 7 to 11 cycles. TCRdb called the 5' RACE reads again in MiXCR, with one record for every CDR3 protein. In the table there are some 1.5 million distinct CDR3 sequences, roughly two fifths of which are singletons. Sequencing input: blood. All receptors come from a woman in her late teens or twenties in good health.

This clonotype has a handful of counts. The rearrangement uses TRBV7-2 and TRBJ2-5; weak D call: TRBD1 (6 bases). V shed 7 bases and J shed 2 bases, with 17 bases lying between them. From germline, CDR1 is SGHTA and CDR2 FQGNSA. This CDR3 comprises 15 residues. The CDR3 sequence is CASNKGTLEQETQYF. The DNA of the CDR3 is TGTGCCAGCAACAAAGGGACACTTGAACAAGAGACCCAGTACTTC.

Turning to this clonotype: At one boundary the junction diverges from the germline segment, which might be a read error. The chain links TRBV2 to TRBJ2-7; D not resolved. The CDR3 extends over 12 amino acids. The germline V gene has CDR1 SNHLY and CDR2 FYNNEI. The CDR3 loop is CVSRWQSYEQYF. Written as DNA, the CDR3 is TGTGTCAGCAGGTGGCAGTCCTACGAGCAGTACTTC.

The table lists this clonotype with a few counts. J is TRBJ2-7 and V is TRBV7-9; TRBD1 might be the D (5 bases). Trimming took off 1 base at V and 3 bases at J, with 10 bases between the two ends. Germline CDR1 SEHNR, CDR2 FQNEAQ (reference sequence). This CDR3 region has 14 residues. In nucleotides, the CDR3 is TGTGCCAGCAGCTTAGTACCCCAGGGCTACGAGCAGTACTTC. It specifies CASSLVPQGYEQYF.

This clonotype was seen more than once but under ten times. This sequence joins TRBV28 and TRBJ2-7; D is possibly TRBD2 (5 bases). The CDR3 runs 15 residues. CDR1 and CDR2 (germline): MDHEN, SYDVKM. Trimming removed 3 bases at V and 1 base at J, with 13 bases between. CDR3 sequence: CASSFRGKTSYEQYF. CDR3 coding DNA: TGTGCCAGCAGTTTTCGAGGGAAAACGTCCTACGAGCAGTACTTC.

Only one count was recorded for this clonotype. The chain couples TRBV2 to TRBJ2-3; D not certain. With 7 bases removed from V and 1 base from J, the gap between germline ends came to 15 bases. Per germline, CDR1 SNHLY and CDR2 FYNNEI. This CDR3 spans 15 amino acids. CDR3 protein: CASIIPDGRTDTQYF. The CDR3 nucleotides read TGTGCCAGCATCATACCGGACGGACGCACAGATACGCAGTATTTT. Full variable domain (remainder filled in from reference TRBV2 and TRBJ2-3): EPEVTQTPSHQVTQMGQEVILRCVPISNHLYFYWYRQILGQKVEFLVSFYNNEISEKSEIFDDQFSVERPDGSNFTLKIRSTKLEDSAMYFCASIIPDGRTDTQYFGPGTRLTVL.

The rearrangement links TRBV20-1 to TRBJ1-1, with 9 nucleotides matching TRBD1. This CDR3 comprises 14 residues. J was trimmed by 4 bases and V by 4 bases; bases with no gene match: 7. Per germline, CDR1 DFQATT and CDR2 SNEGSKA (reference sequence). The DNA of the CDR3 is TGCAGTGCTACTTACAGGGGGCGCGGCACTGAAGCTTTCTTT. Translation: CSATYRGRGTEAFF.

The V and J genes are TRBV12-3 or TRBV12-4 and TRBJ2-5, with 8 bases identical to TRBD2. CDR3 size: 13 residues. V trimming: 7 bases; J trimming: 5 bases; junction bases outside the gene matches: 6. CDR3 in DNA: TGTGCCAGCACCTCGGGACTAGGGGAGACCCAGTACTTC. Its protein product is CASTSGLGETQYF.

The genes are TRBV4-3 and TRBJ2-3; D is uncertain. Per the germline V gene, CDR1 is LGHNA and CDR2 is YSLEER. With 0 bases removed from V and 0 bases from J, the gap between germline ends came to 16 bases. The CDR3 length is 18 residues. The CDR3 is CASSQEGAVRSSTDTQYF. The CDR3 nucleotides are TGCGCCAGCAGCCAAGAAGGCGCAGTCCGCTCTAGCACAGATACGCAGTATTTT.

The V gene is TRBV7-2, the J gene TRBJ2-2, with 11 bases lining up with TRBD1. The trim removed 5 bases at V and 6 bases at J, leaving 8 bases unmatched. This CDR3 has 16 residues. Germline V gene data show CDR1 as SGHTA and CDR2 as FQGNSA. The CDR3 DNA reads TGTGCCAGCAGCGAACGGACAGGGGGCTTGGCCGGGGAGCTGTTTTTT. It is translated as CASSERTGGLAGELFF. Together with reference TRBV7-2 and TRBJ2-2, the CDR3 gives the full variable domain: GAGVSQSPSNKVTEKGKDVELRCDPISGHTALYWYRQSLGQGLEFLIYFQGNSAPDKSGLPSDRFSAERTGGSVSTLTIQRTQQEDSAVYLCASSERTGGLAGELFFGEGSRLTVL.

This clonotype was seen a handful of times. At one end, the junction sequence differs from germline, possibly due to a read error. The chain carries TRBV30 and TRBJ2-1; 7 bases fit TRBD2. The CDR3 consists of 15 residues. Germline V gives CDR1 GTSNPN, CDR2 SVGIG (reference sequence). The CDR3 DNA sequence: TGTGCCTGGAGTCTTTGGCGGGAGCGTTACAATGACCAGTTCTTC. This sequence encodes CAWSLWRERYNDQFF.

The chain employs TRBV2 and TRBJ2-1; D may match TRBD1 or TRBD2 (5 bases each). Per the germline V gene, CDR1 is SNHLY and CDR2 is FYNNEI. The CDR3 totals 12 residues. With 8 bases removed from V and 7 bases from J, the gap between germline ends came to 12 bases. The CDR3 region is CASVGEGNEQFF. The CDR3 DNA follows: TGTGCCAGCGTCGGTGAGGGGAATGAGCAGTTCTTC. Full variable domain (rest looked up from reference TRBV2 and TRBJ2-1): EPEVTQTPSHQVTQMGQEVILRCVPISNHLYFYWYRQILGQKVEFLVSFYNNEISEKSEIFDDQFSVERPDGSNFTLKIRSTKLEDSAMYFCASVGEGNEQFFGPGTRLTVL.

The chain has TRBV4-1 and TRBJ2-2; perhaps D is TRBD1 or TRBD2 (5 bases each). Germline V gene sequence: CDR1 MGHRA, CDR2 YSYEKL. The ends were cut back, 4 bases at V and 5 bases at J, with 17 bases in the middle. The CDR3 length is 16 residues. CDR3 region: CASSPFPGRTTGELFF. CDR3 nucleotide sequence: TGCGCCAGCAGCCCCTTCCCGGGACGGACGACCGGGGAGCTGTTTTTT.

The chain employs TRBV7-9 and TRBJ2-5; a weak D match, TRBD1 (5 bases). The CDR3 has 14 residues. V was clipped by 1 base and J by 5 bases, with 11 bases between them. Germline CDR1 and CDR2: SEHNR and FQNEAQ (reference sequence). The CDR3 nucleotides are TGTGCCAGCAGCTTAGTCCAGGGAATTGAGACCCAGTACTTC. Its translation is CASSLVQGIETQYF.

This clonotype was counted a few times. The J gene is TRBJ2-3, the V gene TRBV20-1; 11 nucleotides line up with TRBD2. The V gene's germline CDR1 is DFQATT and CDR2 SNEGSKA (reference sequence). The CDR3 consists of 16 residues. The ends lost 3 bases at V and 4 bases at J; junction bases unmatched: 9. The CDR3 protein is CSASSLAGGRADTQYF. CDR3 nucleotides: TGCAGTGCTAGTTCTCTAGCGGGAGGTCGGGCAGATACGCAGTATTTT.

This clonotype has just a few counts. The chain's CDR3 is CASSLGTSRQETQYF. DNA of the CDR3: TGTGCCAGCAGCTTAGGCACCTCCCGCCAAGAGACCCAGTACTTC. The chain joins TRBV11-2 to TRBJ2-5; no firm D call. Trimming took 1 base from V and 1 from J, leaving 10 bases between them. This CDR3 spans 15 amino acids. The germline V gene encodes CDR1 SGHAT and CDR2 FQNNGV.

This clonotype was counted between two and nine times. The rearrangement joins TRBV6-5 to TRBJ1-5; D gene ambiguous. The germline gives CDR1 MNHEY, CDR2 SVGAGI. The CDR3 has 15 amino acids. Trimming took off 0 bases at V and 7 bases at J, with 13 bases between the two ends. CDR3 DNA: TGTGCCAGCAGTTACTCGGGTCGGGTCGGGCAGCCCCAGCATTTT. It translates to CASSYSGRVGQPQHF.